These T cell receptor beta chains were read from a single sample in a study of cytomegalovirus exposure and HLA in healthy donors. TCRdb's table, derived via immunoSEQ multiplex PCR, lists solely in-frame clones and lacks some. This table has about 110,000 clones, about 87% appearing once. Sequenced: PBMCs. The receptors were gathered from a woman under 30 in good health and CMV-seropositive. Both conserved end residues are part of each CDR3. Each record gives: V gene, J gene, clone size, D gene, CDR3 protein, CDR3 DNA. The D gene is left open where the match is weak. Only some rows state a clone size, as once, few, many or a class for expanded clones.

TRBV6-1,TRBJ1-5,-,-,CATWVAGSNQPQHF,TGTGCCACCTGGGTCGCGGGCAGCAATCAGCCCCAGCATTTT
TRBV7-9,TRBJ1-4,-,-,CASSSGQGLFF,TGTGCCAGCAGCTCCGGACAAGGATTGTTTTTT
TRBV28,TRBJ1-5,-,TRBD1,CASSFRGDRGNQPQHF,TGTGCCAGCAGTTTTAGGGGGGACAGGGGGAATCAGCCCCAGCATTTT
TRBV27,TRBJ1-6,-,-,CASRDFQVYSPLHF,TGTGCCAGCCGTGATTTCCAGGTGTACTCACCCCTCCACTTT
TRBV29-1,TRBJ2-3,once,TRBD1,CSGSDRGGSDTQYF,TGCAGCGGATCGGACAGGGGAGGGTCAGATACGCAGTATTTT
TRBV7-9,TRBJ2-5,-,-,CASSARPGAMSGETQYF,TGTGCCAGCAGCGCTCGACCAGGGGCCATGTCGGGAGAGACCCAGTACTTC
TRBV2,TRBJ1-6,-,-,CASGGPPEGSPLHF,TGTGCCAGCGGCGGGCCCCCCGAGGGATCACCCCTCCACTTT
TRBV2,TRBJ1-2,-,-,CASTTAEEDGYTF,TGTGCCAGCACAACAGCCGAGGAGGATGGCTACACCTTC
TRBV28,TRBJ1-2,-,-,CASSLPGGQFYGYTF,TGTGCCAGCAGTTTACCAGGAGGACAGTTTTATGGCTACACCTTC
TRBV19,TRBJ1-4,-,-,CARSVIDSNEKLFF,TGTGCCAGATCTGTAATTGACAGTAATGAAAAACTGTTTTTT
TRBV27,TRBJ1-5,-,TRBD1,CASRVRTGAPNQPQHF,TGTGCCAGCCGCGTTCGGACAGGGGCCCCTAATCAGCCCCAGCATTTT
TRBV4-2,TRBJ2-3,-,-,CASSQDLASHTDTQYF,TGTGCCAGCAGCCAAGATCTCGCTAGCCACACAGATACGCAGTATTTT
TRBV15,TRBJ2-3,few,TRBD1,CATSRSDRHTDTQYF,TGTGCCACCAGCAGATCGGACAGGCACACAGATACGCAGTATTTT
TRBV4-1,TRBJ2-4,-,-,CASSQTRGAVAKNIQYF,TGCGCCAGCAGCCAAACCAGGGGAGCTGTAGCCAAAAACATTCAGTACTTC
TRBV6-1,TRBJ1-5,-,TRBD1,CASSEDRNRGQPQHF,TGTGCCAGCAGTGAAGACAGGAACAGGGGTCAGCCCCAGCATTTT
TRBV9,TRBJ2-3,-,TRBD2,CASSGAGGFTDTQYF,TGTGCCAGCAGCGGAGCGGGGGGGTTTACAGATACGCAGTATTTT
TRBV5-1,TRBJ1-6,-,TRBD1,CASSFQGEQADSPLHF,TGCGCCAGCAGCTTTCAGGGGGAGCAAGCAGACTCACCCCTCCACTTT
TRBV5-4,TRBJ2-3,-,TRBD1,CASSLVKGASTDTQYF,TGTGCCAGCAGCTTGGTAAAGGGGGCCAGCACAGATACGCAGTATTTT
TRBV2,TRBJ1-5,few,-,CASSVQTNQPQHF,TGTGCCAGCAGTGTACAGACCAATCAGCCCCAGCATTTT
TRBV28,TRBJ1-1,once,-,CASSLSVRSLNTEAFF,TGTGCCAGCAGTTTATCCGTTAGGAGTTTGAACACTGAAGCTTTCTTT
TRBV6-5,TRBJ1-2,-,-,CASSYHSVAGGYTF,TGTGCCAGCAGTTACCATTCAGTGGCGGGTGGCTACACCTTC
TRBV2,TRBJ2-6,-,TRBD1,CASMDRAYGANVLTF,TGTGCCAGCATGGACAGGGCGTACGGGGCCAACGTCCTGACTTTC
TRBV6-1,TRBJ2-3,-,-,CASSEARWWQGADTQYF,TGTGCCAGCAGTGAAGCGCGATGGTGGCAGGGCGCAGATACGCAGTATTTT
TRBV27,TRBJ2-2,-,-,CASTYKQGSPGELFF,TGTGCCAGCACCTATAAACAGGGATCCCCCGGGGAGCTGTTTTTT
TRBV11-2,TRBJ2-2,-,-,CASPPFAGSNTGELFF,TGTGCCAGCCCCCCCTTTGCGGGGTCGAACACCGGGGAGCTGTTTTTT
TRBV5-6,TRBJ2-7,-,-,CASSSAGSSYEQYF,TGTGCCAGCAGCTCAGCGGGTAGCTCCTACGAGCAGTACTTC
TRBV5-8,TRBJ1-5,-,-,CATRRYSNQPQHF,TGTGCCACACGTCGGTATAGCAATCAGCCCCAGCATTTT
TRBV27,TRBJ2-3,-,-,CASSFYPSGDTQYF,TGTGCCAGCAGTTTTTATCCAAGCGGGGATACGCAGTATTTT
TRBV28,TRBJ2-3,once,-,CASSLSQGGTDTQYF,TGTGCCAGCAGTTTAAGTCAGGGGGGTACAGATACGCAGTATTTT
TRBV2,TRBJ1-2,once,-,CASSVDRYEKLSDF,TGTGCCAGCAGTGTAGACAGGTACGAGAAGCTATCCGACTTC
TRBV9,TRBJ2-7,-,TRBD1,CASSPRTGTDEQYF,TGTGCCAGCAGCCCCCGGACAGGGACGGACGAGCAGTACTTC
TRBV5-4,TRBJ1-2,-,-,CASVTAYGYTF,TGTGCCAGCGTCACAGCTTATGGCTACACCTTC
TRBV2,TRBJ2-1,-,TRBD2,CATSGGAVGEQFF,TGTGCCACAAGCGGGGGGGCCGTTGGTGAGCAGTTCTTC
TRBV6-5,TRBJ1-6,few,-,CASSPQGGVGSPLHF,TGTGCCAGCAGTCCACAGGGCGGAGTCGGTTCACCCCTCCACTTT
TRBV6-5,TRBJ2-3,-,TRBD1,CASSSDREYNTDTQYF,TGTGCCAGCAGTTCTGACAGGGAGTATAACACAGATACGCAGTATTTT
TRBV6-6,TRBJ2-1,-,-,CASSPGGQMGRNEQFF,TGTGCCAGCAGCCCCGGCGGACAAATGGGTCGCAATGAGCAGTTCTTC
TRBV7-6,TRBJ2-3,-,-,CASSPATDTQYF,TGTGCCAGCAGCCCTGCTACGGATACGCAGTATTTT
TRBV27,TRBJ2-1,-,TRBD1,CASSPPDRGNNNEQFF,TGTGCCAGCAGTCCCCCCGACAGGGGCAATAACAATGAGCAGTTCTTC
TRBV7-9,TRBJ2-2,-,-,CASSLDRFPFANTGELFF,TGTGCCAGCAGCTTAGACAGGTTCCCGTTCGCGAACACCGGGGAGCTGTTTTTT
TRBV4-2,TRBJ1-4,-,-,CASSLDTEKLFF,TGTGCCAGCAGCTTGGACACTGAAAAACTGTTTTTT
TRBV7-9,TRBJ2-2,-,-,CASSLPTGSGELFF,TGTGCCAGCAGCTTACCGACAGGAAGTGGGGAGCTGTTTTTT
TRBV5-1,TRBJ1-2,-,TRBD1,CASSLGGGADGYTF,TGCGCCAGCAGCTTAGGAGGGGGCGCGGATGGCTACACCTTC
TRBV28,TRBJ1-1,-,-,CASSFSDSVAFF,TGTGCCAGCAGTTTCAGCGACTCGGTGGCTTTCTTT
TRBV4-1,TRBJ1-1,-,TRBD1,CASSQNRGAFF,TGCGCCAGCAGCCAAAACAGGGGAGCTTTCTTT
TRBV5-4,TRBJ2-2,-,-,CASSLEQGELFF,TGTGCCAGCAGCTTGGAACAGGGTGAGCTGTTTTTT
TRBV18,TRBJ1-2,-,-,CASSPRGGGYTF,TGTGCCAGCTCACCACGGGGAGGCGGCTACACCTTC
TRBV6-5,TRBJ2-1,once,TRBD1,CASSRDRGSENEQFF,TGTGCCAGCAGCCGGGACAGGGGGAGTGAAAATGAGCAGTTCTTC
TRBV2,TRBJ1-1,-,TRBD1,CASRADRGNTEAFF,TGTGCCAGCAGAGCAGACAGGGGTAACACTGAAGCTTTCTTT
TRBV7-8,TRBJ2-5,-,TRBD2,CASSLGASGEVKTQYF,TGTGCCAGCAGCTTAGGGGCTAGCGGGGAGGTAAAGACCCAGTACTTC
TRBV7-6,TRBJ2-5,-,TRBD1,CASSQTGGYETQYF,TGTGCCAGCAGCCAAACAGGGGGCTATGAGACCCAGTACTTC
TRBV25-1,TRBJ2-3,-,TRBD2,CASSESGLAGSTDTQYF,TGTGCCAGCAGTGAATCGGGGCTAGCGGGGTCCACAGATACGCAGTATTTT
TRBV5-4,TRBJ1-1,-,-,CASSQDTKDEAFF,TGTGCCAGCAGTCAGGACACGAAGGATGAAGCTTTCTTT
TRBV2,TRBJ2-1,-,TRBD1,CASNAVRQGTYNEQFF,TGTGCCAGCAATGCCGTAAGACAGGGGACATACAATGAGCAGTTCTTC